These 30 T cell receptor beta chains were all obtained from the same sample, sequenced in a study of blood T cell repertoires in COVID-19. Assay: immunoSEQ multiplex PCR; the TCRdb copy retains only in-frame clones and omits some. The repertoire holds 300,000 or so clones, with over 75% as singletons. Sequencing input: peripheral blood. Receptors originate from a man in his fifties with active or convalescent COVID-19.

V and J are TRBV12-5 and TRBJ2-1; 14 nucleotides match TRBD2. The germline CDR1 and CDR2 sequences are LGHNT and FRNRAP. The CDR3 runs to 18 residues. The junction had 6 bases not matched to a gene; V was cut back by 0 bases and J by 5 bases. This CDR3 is CASGLVLRGLAGDNEQFF. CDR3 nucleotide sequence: TGTGCTAGTGGTTTGGTCCTTAGGGGACTAGCGGGGGACAATGAGCAGTTCTTC.

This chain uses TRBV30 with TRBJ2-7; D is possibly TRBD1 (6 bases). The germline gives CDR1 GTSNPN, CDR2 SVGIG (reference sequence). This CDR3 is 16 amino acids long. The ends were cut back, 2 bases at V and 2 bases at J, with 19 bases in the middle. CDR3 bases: TGTGCCTGGAGTATTCGGGGAGACAGGACAGCCTACGAGCAGTACTTC. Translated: CAWSIRGDRTAYEQYF.

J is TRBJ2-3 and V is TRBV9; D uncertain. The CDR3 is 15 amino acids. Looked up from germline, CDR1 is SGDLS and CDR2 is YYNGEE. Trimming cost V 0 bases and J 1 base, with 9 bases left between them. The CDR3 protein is CASSVDGSRTDTQYF. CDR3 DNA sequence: TGTGCCAGCAGCGTAGACGGGTCGCGCACAGATACGCAGTATTTT.

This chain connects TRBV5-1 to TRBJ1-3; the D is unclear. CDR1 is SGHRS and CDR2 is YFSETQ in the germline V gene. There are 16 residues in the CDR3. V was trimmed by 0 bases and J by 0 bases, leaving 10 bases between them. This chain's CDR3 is CASSLGWESSGNTIYF. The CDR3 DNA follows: TGCGCCAGCAGCTTGGGGTGGGAGAGCTCTGGAAACACCATATATTTT. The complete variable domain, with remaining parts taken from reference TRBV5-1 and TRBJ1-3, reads KAGVTQTPRYLIKTRGQQVTLSCSPISGHRSVSWYQQTPGQGLQFLFEYFSETQRNKGNFPGRFSGRQFSNSRSEMNVSTLELGDSALYLCASSLGWESSGNTIYFGEGSWLTVV.

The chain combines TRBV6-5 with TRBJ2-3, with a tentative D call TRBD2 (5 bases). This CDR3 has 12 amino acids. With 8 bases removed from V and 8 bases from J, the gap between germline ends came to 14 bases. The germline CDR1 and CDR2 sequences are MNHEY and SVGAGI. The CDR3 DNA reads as TGTGCCAGCGTTGCCCCGGGGTCTACGCAGTATTTT. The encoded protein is CASVAPGSTQYF.

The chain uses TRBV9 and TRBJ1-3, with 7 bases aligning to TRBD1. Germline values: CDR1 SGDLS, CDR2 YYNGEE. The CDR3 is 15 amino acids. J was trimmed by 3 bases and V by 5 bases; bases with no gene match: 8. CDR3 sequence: CASSGGQSIGNTIYF. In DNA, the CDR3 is TGTGCCAGCAGTGGGGGACAGTCGATTGGAAACACCATATATTTT.

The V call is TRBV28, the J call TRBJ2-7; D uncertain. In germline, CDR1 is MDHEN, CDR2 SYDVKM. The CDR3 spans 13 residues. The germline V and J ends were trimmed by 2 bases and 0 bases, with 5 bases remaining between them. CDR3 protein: CASSLAYSYEQYF. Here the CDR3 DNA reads TGTGCCAGCAGTTTAGCCTACTCCTACGAGCAGTACTTC.

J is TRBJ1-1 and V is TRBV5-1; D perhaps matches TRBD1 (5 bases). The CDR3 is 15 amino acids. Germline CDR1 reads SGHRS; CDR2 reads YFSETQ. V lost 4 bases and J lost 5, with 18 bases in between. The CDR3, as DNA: TGCGCCAGCAGCGGACAACCAACCAAGGGGACTGAAGCTTTCTTT. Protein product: CASSGQPTKGTEAFF.

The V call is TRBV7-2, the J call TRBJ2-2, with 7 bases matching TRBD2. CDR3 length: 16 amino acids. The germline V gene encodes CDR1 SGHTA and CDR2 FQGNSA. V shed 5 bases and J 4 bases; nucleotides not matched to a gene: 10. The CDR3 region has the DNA TGTGCCAGCAGCCTAGTCGGCGGGGGAACCACCGGGGAGCTGTTTTTT. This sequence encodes CASSLVGGGTTGELFF.

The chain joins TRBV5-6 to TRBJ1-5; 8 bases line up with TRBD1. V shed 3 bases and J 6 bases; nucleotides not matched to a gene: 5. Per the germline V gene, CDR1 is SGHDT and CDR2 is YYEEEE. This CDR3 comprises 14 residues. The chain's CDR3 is CASSSDRAGQPQHF. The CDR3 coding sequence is TGTGCCAGCAGCTCGGACAGGGCAGGTCAGCCCCAGCATTTT.

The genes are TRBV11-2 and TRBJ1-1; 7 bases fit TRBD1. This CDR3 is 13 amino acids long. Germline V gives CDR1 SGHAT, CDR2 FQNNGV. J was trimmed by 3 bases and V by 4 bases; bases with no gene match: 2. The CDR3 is CASSSQGYTEAFF. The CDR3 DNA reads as TGTGCCAGCAGCTCACAGGGGTACACTGAAGCTTTCTTT.

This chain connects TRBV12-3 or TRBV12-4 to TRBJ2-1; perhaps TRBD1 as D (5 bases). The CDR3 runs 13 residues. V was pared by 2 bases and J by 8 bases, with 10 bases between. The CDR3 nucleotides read TGTGCCAGCAGTTTAATGGGGCCCCATGAGCAGTTCTTC. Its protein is CASSLMGPHEQFF.

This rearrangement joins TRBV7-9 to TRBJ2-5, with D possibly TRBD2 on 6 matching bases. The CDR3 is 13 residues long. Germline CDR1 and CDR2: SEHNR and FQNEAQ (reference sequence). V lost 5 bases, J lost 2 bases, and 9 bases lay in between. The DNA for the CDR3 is TGTGCCAGCAGCGTGGAGGGGCAAGAGACCCAGTACTTC. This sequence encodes CASSVEGQETQYF.

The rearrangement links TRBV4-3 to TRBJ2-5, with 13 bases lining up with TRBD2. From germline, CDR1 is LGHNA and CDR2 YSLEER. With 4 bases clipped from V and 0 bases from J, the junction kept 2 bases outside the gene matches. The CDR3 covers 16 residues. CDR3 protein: CASSPGTSGNQETQYF. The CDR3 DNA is TGCGCCAGCAGCCCTGGGACTAGCGGGAACCAAGAGACCCAGTACTTC.

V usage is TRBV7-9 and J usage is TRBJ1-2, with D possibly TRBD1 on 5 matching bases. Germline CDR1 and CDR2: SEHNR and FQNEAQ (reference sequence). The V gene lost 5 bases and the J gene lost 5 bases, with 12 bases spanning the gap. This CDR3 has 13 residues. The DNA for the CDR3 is TGTGCCAGCAGCCCGGGGGGAGTATATGGCTACACCTTC. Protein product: CASSPGGVYGYTF.

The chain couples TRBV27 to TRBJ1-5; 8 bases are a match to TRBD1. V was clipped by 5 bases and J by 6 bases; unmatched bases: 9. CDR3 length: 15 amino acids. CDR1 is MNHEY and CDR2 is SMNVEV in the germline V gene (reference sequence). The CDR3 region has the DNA TGTGCCAGCAGTCCAGGACAGGGATTGGGTCAGCCCCAGCATTTT. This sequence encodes CASSPGQGLGQPQHF.

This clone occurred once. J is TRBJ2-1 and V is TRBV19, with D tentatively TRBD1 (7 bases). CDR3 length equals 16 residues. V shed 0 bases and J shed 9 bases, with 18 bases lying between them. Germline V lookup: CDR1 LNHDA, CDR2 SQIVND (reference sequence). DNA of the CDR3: TGTGCCAGTAGTATAGATGTCCAGGGGGGAAGGGGTGAGCAGTTCTTC. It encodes CASSIDVQGGRGEQFF.

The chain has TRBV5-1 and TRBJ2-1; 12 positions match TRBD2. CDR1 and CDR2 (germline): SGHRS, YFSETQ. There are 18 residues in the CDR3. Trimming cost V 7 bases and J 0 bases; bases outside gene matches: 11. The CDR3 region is CASELAGGPQSSYNEQFF. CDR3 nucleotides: TGCGCCAGCGAACTAGCGGGGGGACCTCAAAGCTCCTACAATGAGCAGTTCTTC. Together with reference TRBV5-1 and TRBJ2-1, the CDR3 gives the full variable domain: KAGVTQTPRYLIKTRGQQVTLSCSPISGHRSVSWYQQTPGQGLQFLFEYFSETQRNKGNFPGRFSGRQFSNSRSEMNVSTLELGDSALYLCASELAGGPQSSYNEQFFGPGTRLTVL.

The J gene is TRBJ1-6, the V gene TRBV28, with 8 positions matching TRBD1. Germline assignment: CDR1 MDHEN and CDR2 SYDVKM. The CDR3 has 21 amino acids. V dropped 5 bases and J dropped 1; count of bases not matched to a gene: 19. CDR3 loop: CASSPSPGDRLLGSYNSPLHF. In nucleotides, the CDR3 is TGTGCCAGCAGTCCGTCCCCCGGGGACAGGCTTCTGGGGTCCTATAATTCACCCCTCCACTTT.

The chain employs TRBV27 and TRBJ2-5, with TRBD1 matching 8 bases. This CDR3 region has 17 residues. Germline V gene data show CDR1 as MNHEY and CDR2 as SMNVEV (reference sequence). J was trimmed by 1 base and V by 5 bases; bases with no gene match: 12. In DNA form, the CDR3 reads TGTGCCAGCAGTCCCCCGGAGCACAGGGGGTTCCAAGAGACCCAGTACTTC. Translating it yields CASSPPEHRGFQETQYF.

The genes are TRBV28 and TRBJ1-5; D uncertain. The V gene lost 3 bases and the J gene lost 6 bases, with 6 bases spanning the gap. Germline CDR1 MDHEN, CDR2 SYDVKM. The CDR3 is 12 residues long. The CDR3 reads CASSFPLQPQHF. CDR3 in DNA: TGTGCCAGCAGTTTCCCCCTTCAGCCCCAGCATTTT.

The CDR3, as DNA: TGTGCCAGCAGCTTACAGGGGGATAACACTGAAGCTTTCTTT. Protein product: CASSLQGDNTEAFF. The chain carries TRBV11-3 and TRBJ1-1; 7 nucleotides align to TRBD1. The CDR3 length is 14 residues. The germline gives CDR1 SGHNT, CDR2 YENEEA. Unmatched junction bases numbered 2, after V lost 2 bases and J lost 2 bases.

For the CDR3, the DNA is TGTGCCAGCAGTGGCCCCGCAGGCTCGAACACTGAAGCTTTCTTT. This gives the protein CASSGPAGSNTEAFF. J is TRBJ1-1 and V is TRBV7-3; D uncertain. The germline V gene encodes CDR1 SGHTA and CDR2 FQGTGA. CDR3 size: 15 residues. With 6 bases removed from V and 1 base from J, the gap between germline ends came to 15 bases.

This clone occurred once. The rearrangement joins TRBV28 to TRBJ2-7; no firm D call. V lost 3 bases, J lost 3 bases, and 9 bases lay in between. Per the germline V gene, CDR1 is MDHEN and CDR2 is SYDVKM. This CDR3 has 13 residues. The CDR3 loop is CASSLPGRYEQYF. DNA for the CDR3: TGTGCCAGCAGTTTGCCGGGTCGCTACGAGCAGTACTTC.

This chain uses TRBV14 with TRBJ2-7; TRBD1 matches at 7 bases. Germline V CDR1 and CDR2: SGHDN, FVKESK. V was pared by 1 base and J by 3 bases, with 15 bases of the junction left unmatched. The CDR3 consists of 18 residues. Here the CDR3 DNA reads TGTGCCAGCAGCCAAGCAATCCCTTCCGGGACAGCAGTCTACGAGCAGTACTTC. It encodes CASSQAIPSGTAVYEQYF.

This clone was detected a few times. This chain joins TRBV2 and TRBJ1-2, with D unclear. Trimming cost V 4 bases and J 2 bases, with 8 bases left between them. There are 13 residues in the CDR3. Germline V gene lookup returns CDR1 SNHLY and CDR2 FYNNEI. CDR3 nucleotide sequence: TGTGCCAGCAGTGCAGGTCGCAACTATGGCTACACCTTC. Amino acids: CASSAGRNYGYTF.

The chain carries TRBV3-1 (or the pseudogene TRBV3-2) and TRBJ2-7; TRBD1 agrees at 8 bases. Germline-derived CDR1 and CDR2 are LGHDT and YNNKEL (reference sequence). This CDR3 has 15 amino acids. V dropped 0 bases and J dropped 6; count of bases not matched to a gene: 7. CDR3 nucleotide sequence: TGTGCCAGCAGCCAAGATATTGCAGGGGGCCGCGAGCAGTACTTC. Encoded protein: CASSQDIAGGREQYF.

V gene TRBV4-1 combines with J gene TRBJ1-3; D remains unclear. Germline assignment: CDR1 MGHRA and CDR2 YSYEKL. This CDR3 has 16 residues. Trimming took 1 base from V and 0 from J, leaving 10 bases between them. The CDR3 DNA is TGCGCCAGCAGCCAAGTAATCCTCAGCTCTGGAAACACCATATATTTT. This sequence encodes CASSQVILSSGNTIYF.

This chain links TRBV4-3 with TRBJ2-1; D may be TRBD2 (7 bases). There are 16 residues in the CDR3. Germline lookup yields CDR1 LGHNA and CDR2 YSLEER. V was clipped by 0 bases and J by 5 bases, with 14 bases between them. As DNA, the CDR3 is TGCGCCAGCAGCCAAGAGTTTGGGGGGGCCCACAATGAGCAGTTCTTC. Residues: CASSQEFGGAHNEQFF.

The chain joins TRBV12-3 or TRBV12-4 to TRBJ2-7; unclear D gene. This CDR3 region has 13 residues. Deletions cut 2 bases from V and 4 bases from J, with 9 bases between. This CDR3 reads CASSLNSFYEQYF. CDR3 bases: TGTGCCAGCAGTTTAAACAGCTTTTACGAGCAGTACTTC.